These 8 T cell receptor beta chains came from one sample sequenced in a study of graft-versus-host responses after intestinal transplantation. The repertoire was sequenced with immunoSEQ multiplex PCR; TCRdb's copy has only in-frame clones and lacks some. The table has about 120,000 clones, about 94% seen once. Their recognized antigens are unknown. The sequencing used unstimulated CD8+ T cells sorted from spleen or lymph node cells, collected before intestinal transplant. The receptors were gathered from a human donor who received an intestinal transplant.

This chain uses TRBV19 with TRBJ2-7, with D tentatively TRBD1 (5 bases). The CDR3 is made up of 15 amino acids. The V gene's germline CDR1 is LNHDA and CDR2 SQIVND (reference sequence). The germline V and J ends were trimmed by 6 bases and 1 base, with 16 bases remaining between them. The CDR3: CASSPRWGPSYEQYF. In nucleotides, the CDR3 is TGTGCCAGTAGCCCACGTTGGGGCCCTTCCTACGAGCAGTACTTC.

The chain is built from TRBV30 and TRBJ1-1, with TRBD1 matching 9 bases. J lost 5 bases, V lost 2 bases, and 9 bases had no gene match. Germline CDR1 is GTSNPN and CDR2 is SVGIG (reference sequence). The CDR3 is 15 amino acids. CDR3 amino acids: CAWSPRTGATTEAFF. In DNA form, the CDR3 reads TGTGCCTGGAGTCCGCGGACAGGGGCGACGACTGAAGCTTTCTTT.

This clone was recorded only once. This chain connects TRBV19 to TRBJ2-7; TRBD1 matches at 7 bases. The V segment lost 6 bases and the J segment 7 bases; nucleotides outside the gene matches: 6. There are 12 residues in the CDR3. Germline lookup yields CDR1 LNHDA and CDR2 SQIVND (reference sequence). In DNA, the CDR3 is TGTGCCAGTAGAGACAGGGTTGGGGAGCAGTACTTC. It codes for CASRDRVGEQYF.

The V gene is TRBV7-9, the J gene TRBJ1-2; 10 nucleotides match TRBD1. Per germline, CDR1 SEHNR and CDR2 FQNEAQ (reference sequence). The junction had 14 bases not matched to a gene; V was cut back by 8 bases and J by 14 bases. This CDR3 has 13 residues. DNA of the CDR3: TGTGCCAGCGACCGGAACCGGGACAGGGGTTATACCTTC. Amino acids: CASDRNRDRGYTF.

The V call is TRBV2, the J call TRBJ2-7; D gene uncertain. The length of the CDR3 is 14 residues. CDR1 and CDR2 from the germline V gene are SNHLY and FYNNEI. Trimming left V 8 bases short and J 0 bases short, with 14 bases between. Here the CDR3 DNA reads TGTGCCAGCCAGAGGACGGATACCTCCTACGAGCAGTACTTC. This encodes CASQRTDTSYEQYF.

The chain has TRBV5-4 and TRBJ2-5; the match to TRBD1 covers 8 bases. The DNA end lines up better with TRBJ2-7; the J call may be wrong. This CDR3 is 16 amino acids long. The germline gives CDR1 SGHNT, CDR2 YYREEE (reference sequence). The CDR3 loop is CASSLPDRGFFNEQYF. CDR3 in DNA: TGTGCCAGCAGCTTGCCCGACAGGGGATTCTTCAACGAGCAGTACTTC.

The CDR3 loop is CASKGQPYEQYF. DNA for the CDR3: TGTGCCAGCAAAGGACAGCCCTACGAGCAGTACTTC. The chain joins TRBV27 to TRBJ2-7; tentatively, D is TRBD1 (6 bases). The CDR3 is 12 amino acids. Germline lookup yields CDR1 MNHEY and CDR2 SMNVEV (reference sequence). With 7 bases removed from V and 2 bases from J, the gap between germline ends came to 9 bases.

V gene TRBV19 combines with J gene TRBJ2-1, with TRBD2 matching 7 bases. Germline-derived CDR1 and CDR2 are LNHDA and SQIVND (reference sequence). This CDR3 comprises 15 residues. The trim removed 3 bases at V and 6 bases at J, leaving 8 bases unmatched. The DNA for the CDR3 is TGTGCCAGTAGTATGGGGACTAAGCTCCCCAATGAGCAGTTCTTC. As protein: CASSMGTKLPNEQFF. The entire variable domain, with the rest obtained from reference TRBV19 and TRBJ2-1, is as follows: DGGITQSPKYLFRKEGQNVTLSCEQNLNHDAMYWYRQDPGQGLRLIYYSQIVNDFQKGDIAEGYSVSREKKESFPLTVTSAQKNPTAFYLCASSMGTKLPNEQFFGPGTRLTVL.